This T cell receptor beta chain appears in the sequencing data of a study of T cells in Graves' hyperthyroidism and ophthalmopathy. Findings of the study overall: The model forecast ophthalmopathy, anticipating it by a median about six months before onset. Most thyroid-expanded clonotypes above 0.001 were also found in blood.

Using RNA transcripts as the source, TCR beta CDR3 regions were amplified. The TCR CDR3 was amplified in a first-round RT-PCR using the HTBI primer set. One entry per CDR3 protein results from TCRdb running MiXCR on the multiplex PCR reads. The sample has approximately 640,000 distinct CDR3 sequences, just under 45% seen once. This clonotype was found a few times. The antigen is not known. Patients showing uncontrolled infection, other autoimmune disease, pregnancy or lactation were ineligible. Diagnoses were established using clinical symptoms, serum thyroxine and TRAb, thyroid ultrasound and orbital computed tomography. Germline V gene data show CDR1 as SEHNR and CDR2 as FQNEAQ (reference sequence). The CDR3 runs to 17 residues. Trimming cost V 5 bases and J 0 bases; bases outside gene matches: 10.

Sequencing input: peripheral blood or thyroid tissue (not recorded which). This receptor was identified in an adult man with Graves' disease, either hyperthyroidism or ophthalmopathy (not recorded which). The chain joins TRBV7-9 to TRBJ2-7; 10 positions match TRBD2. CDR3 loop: CASSQGGLAGVSYEQYF. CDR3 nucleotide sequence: TGTGCCAGCAGCCAAGGGGGGCTAGCGGGGGTCTCCTACGAGCAGTACTTC.